This T cell receptor beta chain came from a study of cytomegalovirus exposure and HLA in healthy donors. Study-level results: The study listed some 160 cytomegalovirus-associated TCR beta chains.

Data came from immunoSEQ multiplex PCR; TCRdb stores just in-frame clones and leaves some out. The table shows about 200,000 clones, with less than 90% occurring only once. Remarks on this clone: Its antigen is currently unknown.

The donors formed part of the roughly 110-subject validation cohort, distinct from the roughly 700-subject first cohort. The CDR3 totals 15 residues. Germline V gene data show CDR1 as SGHAT and CDR2 as FQNNGV. The V and J ends lost 0 bases and 3 bases respectively, with 8 bases between them. The TCR comes from a woman aged 18-30 years in good health and CMV-seronegative. Material for sequencing was PBMCs. The V and J genes are TRBV11-2 and TRBJ1-4, with D unresolved. The CDR3 is CASSLEVQPNEKLFF. The CDR3 coding sequence is TGTGCCAGCAGCTTAGAGGTACAGCCTAATGAAAAACTGTTTTTT.